The 21 T cell receptor beta chains below all came from one sample that was sequenced in a study of cytomegalovirus exposure and HLA in healthy donors. Primers included in the PCR were 60 Vbeta and 13 Jbeta primers. Measured with immunoSEQ multiplex PCR; TCRdb has only the in-frame clones, and not every one. The table shows more than 130,000 clones, with over 60% occurring only once. Specimen: PBMCs. The receptors were gathered from a woman in her fifties or sixties in good health and CMV-seronegative.

This clone was found once. This chain uses TRBV10-1 with TRBJ2-3; TRBD2 matches 8 bases. Per the germline V gene, CDR1 is WNHNN and CDR2 is SYGVQD (reference sequence). V was clipped by 8 bases and J by 3 bases; unmatched bases: 10. The length of the CDR3 is 15 residues. The CDR3 spells CASHGLAGHTDTQYF. CDR3 nucleotide sequence: TGCGCCAGCCATGGGCTAGCGGGCCATACAGATACGCAGTATTTT.

The J gene is TRBJ2-1, the V gene TRBV11-3; a possible D gene is TRBD1 (5 bases). Germline values: CDR1 SGHNT, CDR2 YENEEA. The CDR3 extends over 15 amino acids. The V and J ends lost 1 base and 5 bases respectively, with 12 bases between them. CDR3 amino acids: CASSLVAGPHNEQFF. CDR3 sequence (DNA): TGTGCCAGCAGCTTAGTGGCAGGGCCCCACAATGAGCAGTTCTTC.

This sequence joins TRBV5-4 and TRBJ2-5, with TRBD2 identical over 14 bases. This CDR3 region has 16 residues. Germline CDR1 and CDR2: SGHNT and YYREEE (reference sequence). Germline trimming cut 4 bases from V and 4 bases from J; bases unmatched to any gene: 6. CDR3 protein: CASSPGLAGVGETQYF. DNA of the CDR3: TGTGCCAGCAGCCCGGGACTAGCGGGGGTGGGAGAGACCCAGTACTTC.

This chain joins TRBV27 and TRBJ1-1, with D uncertain. The V and J ends lost 4 bases and 6 bases respectively, with 12 bases between them. Germline CDR1 and CDR2: MNHEY and SMNVEV (reference sequence). This CDR3 contains 13 residues. CDR3 nucleotide sequence: TGTGCCAGCAGTTGGGCAGCTCAGGCTGAAGCTTTCTTT. The encoded protein is CASSWAAQAEAFF.

The chain links TRBV19 to TRBJ1-4; 8 positions agree with TRBD1. The CDR3 extends over 16 amino acids. Trimming took 1 base from V and 6 from J; bases not matched to a gene: 7. The germline V gene has CDR1 LNHDA and CDR2 SQIVND (reference sequence). The CDR3 DNA follows: TGTGCCAGTAGTATAGCCCAAGACAGGGGTTATGAAAAACTGTTTTTT. Protein product: CASSIAQDRGYEKLFF.

This clone has just one count. V and J are TRBV7-9 and TRBJ2-5, with 11 nucleotides matching TRBD2. The germline CDR1 and CDR2 sequences are SEHNR and FQNEAQ (reference sequence). Germline trimming cut 5 bases from V and 2 bases from J; bases unmatched to any gene: 4. This CDR3 has 15 amino acids. The CDR3, as DNA: TGTGCCAGCAGCCCCGGGACTAGCGGACAAGAGACCCAGTACTTC. Translating it yields CASSPGTSGQETQYF. Drawing the rest from reference TRBV7-9 and TRBJ2-5, the complete variable domain is DTGVSQNPRHKITKRGQNVTFRCDPISEHNRLYWYRQTLGQGPEFLTYFQNEAQLEKSRLLSDRFSAERPKGSFSTLEIQRTEQGDSAMYLCASSPGTSGQETQYFGPGTRLLVL.

The rearrangement joins TRBV28 to TRBJ2-7, with TRBD2 as a possible D gene (6 bases). Germline V gene sequence: CDR1 MDHEN, CDR2 SYDVKM. The CDR3 totals 14 residues. Trimming left V 5 bases short and J 1 base short, with 12 bases between. In DNA form, the CDR3 reads TGTGCCAGCAGTATCGGAGGGAGTTCCTACGAGCAGTACTTC. This gives the protein CASSIGGSSYEQYF.

This clone was observed a handful of times. The rearrangement uses TRBV19 and TRBJ2-6; 7 bases map to TRBD1. CDR1 is LNHDA, CDR2 SQIVND, per germline (reference sequence). V lost 4 bases, J lost 12 bases, and 9 bases stayed unmatched. This CDR3 spans 14 amino acids. The CDR3 loop reads CASSSGQAPSVLTF. The CDR3 bases are TGTGCCAGTAGTAGTGGACAGGCCCCGAGCGTCCTGACTTTC.

Turning to this clone: The missing conserved phenylalanine or tryptophan at the end of this CDR3 makes a read error likely. It is unclear where the CDR3 begins or ends on the DNA, so no DNA is shown, and the CDR3 is as TCRdb lists it. The chain uses TRBV7-2 and TRBJ2-7; no DNA check was done on the table's D call, TRBD1. Germline CDR1 SGHTA, CDR2 FQGNSA. The CDR3 extends over 13 residues, inclusive of both ends. This chain's CDR3 is CASSPGTGGPRNL.

V gene TRBV29-1 combines with J gene TRBJ1-1; TRBD1 aligns across 7 bases. The CDR3 covers 14 residues. V shed 4 bases and J 3 bases; nucleotides not matched to a gene: 8. CDR1 is SQVTM, CDR2 ANQGSEA, per germline. CDR3 nucleotides: TGCAGCGTTGTAGACTACGGGACAGACACTGAAGCTTTCTTT. Translation gives CSVVDYGTDTEAFF.

This clone was seen a handful of times. The CDR3: CASSRLVNTEAFF. Here the CDR3 DNA reads TGTGCCAGCAGCCGATTAGTGAACACTGAAGCTTTCTTT. The chain carries TRBV5-4 and TRBJ1-1; D ambiguous. Germline V gives CDR1 SGHNT, CDR2 YYREEE (reference sequence). CDR3 size: 13 residues. V was clipped by 4 bases and J by 0 bases, with 7 bases between them.

This clone was seen once. This chain connects TRBV7-6 to TRBJ1-3; TRBD1 matches at 7 bases. The germline V gene has CDR1 SGHVS and CDR2 FNYEAQ. The junction had 5 bases not matched to a gene; V was cut back by 1 base and J by 5 bases. CDR3 length: 15 amino acids. CDR3 residues: CASSLVRTGRNTIYF. The CDR3 DNA is TGTGCCAGCAGCTTAGTGAGGACAGGCCGAAACACCATATATTTT. Full variable domain (outside the CDR3, taken from reference TRBV7-6 and TRBJ1-3): GAGVSQSPRYKVTKRGQDVALRCDPISGHVSLYWYRQALGQGPEFLTYFNYEAQQDKSGLPNDRFSAERPEGSISTLTIQRTEQRDSAMYRCASSLVRTGRNTIYFGEGSWLTVV.

This clone was recorded once. CDR3 sequence reads: CASSFNIEKLFF. The CDR3 coding sequence is TGTGCCAGCAGCTTTAATATTGAAAAACTGTTTTTT. The chain recombines TRBV5-6 with TRBJ1-4; D ambiguous. The CDR3 loop spans 12 amino acids. CDR1 is SGHDT, CDR2 YYEEEE, per germline. Trimming removed 2 bases at V and 7 bases at J, with 6 bases between.

This clone appeared a few times. CDR3 coding DNA: TGCGCCAGCAGCCCTACAAGACCCGCCGGGACAGGTAGAAACACCATATATTTT. Protein product: CASSPTRPAGTGRNTIYF. This chain connects TRBV4-1 to TRBJ1-3, with 8 bases aligning to TRBD1. CDR1 is MGHRA and CDR2 is YSYEKL in the germline V gene. After removal of 4 bases from V and 5 bases from J, the junction contained 16 bases not matched to a gene. This CDR3 spans 18 amino acids.

The CDR3 loop reads CASSTDREVSPLHF. The CDR3 region has the DNA TGTGCCAGCTCCACGGACAGGGAGGTTTCACCCCTCCACTTT. The chain uses TRBV18 and TRBJ1-6, with 8 bases fitting TRBD1. Trimming cost V 6 bases and J 9 bases; bases outside gene matches: 7. The CDR3 totals 14 residues. Germline loops: CDR1 KGHSH, CDR2 LQKENI.

The rearrangement uses TRBV7-2 and TRBJ2-3, with TRBD2 as a possible D gene (6 bases). The CDR3 has 19 residues. The germline gives CDR1 SGHTA, CDR2 FQGNSA. V lost 3 bases and J lost 2, with 24 bases in between. The DNA for the CDR3 is TGTGCCAGCAGCTTCCCTAGCCTGCGGGACCGAACATACACAGATACGCAGTATTTT. Protein product: CASSFPSLRDRTYTDTQYF.

This clone was detected a few times. The chain carries TRBV28 and TRBJ1-4, with a tentative D call TRBD1 (5 bases). The CDR3 has 18 amino acids. V gave up 4 bases and J gave up 4 bases, with 22 bases separating them. Germline CDR1 MDHEN, CDR2 SYDVKM. The DNA of the CDR3 is TGTGCCAGCAGTTCGCTAGACAGCTACACGACCTTTAATGAAAAACTGTTTTTT. It encodes CASSSLDSYTTFNEKLFF.

The gene calls are TRBV28 and TRBJ2-5; D is unclear. Trimming took off 1 base at V and 1 base at J, with 16 bases between the two ends. The CDR3 is made up of 17 amino acids. Germline CDR1 reads MDHEN; CDR2 reads SYDVKM. The CDR3 spells CASSLFSYLSRQETQYF. The CDR3 region has the DNA TGTGCCAGCAGTTTATTTAGCTACCTCTCGCGCCAAGAGACCCAGTACTTC.

This clone was picked up a small number of times. This CDR3 is CATLGTGGDSGAQHF. The CDR3 DNA is TGTGCCACCCTGGGGACAGGGGGTGATTCTGGGGCCCAGCATTTT. This chain connects TRBV19 to TRBJ1-5; TRBD1 matches at 11 bases. Germline CDR1 reads LNHDA; CDR2 reads SQIVND (reference sequence). The CDR3 has 15 amino acids. The V gene end was trimmed by 10 bases and the J gene end by 11 bases; junction bases not matched to a gene: 16.

The chain employs TRBV4-1 and TRBJ2-7; TRBD2 agrees at 9 bases. V lost 2 bases, J lost 3 bases, and 5 bases stayed unmatched. From germline, CDR1 is MGHRA and CDR2 YSYEKL. CDR3 length equals 15 residues. The CDR3 DNA follows: TGCGCCAGCAGCCAACCCGGGCGGGGGGGCTACGAGCAGTACTTC. This encodes CASSQPGRGGYEQYF.

This clone was seen only a few times. The rearrangement joins TRBV27 to TRBJ1-3; 10 positions match TRBD1. The trim removed 3 bases at V and 4 bases at J, leaving 3 bases unmatched. Looked up from germline, CDR1 is MNHEY and CDR2 is SMNVEV (reference sequence). This CDR3 has 15 amino acids. The CDR3 DNA reads as TGTGCCAGCAGTTTGACAGGGGGCGCAGGAAACACCATATATTTT. This codes for CASSLTGGAGNTIYF.